One sample yielded the 25 T cell receptor beta chains listed below, sequenced in a study of blood T cell repertoires in COVID-19. Data came from immunoSEQ multiplex PCR; TCRdb stores just in-frame clones and leaves some out. In the table there are 200,000 to 300,000 clones, around 89% of which are singletons. Material for sequencing was PBMCs or T cells enriched from blood (not recorded which). These receptors were obtained from a woman between 35 and 50 years old with acute COVID-19.

J is TRBJ2-1 and V is TRBV19; weak D call: TRBD2 (5 bases). This CDR3 contains 14 residues. V was pared by 8 bases and J by 7 bases, with 18 bases between. Germline CDR1 LNHDA, CDR2 SQIVND (reference sequence). The CDR3: CASRAVGMANEQFF. DNA of the CDR3: TGTGCCAGTCGAGCGGTAGGCATGGCAAATGAGCAGTTCTTC. Filled out from reference TRBV19 and TRBJ2-1, the complete variable domain reads DGGITQSPKYLFRKEGQNVTLSCEQNLNHDAMYWYRQDPGQGLRLIYYSQIVNDFQKGDIAEGYSVSREKKESFPLTVTSAQKNPTAFYLCASRAVGMANEQFFGPGTRLTVL.

This clone showed up just a few times. The gene calls are TRBV29-1 and TRBJ1-2; 8 nucleotides line up with TRBD1. V dropped 6 bases and J dropped 2; count of bases not matched to a gene: 5. Germline lookup yields CDR1 SQVTM and CDR2 ANQGSEA. The CDR3 extends over 13 amino acids. CDR3 region: CSVWTGRNYGYTF. The CDR3 DNA reads TGCAGCGTCTGGACAGGGCGGAACTATGGCTACACCTTC.

The rearrangement links TRBV3-1 (or the pseudogene TRBV3-2) to TRBJ1-1; TRBD1 might be the D (6 bases). In germline, CDR1 is LGHDT, CDR2 YNNKEL (reference sequence). The CDR3 contains 15 residues. Trimming cost V 5 bases and J 8 bases, with 21 bases left between them. In DNA, the CDR3 is TGTGCCAGCAGCAACTCCGGGGGGGGCCTTTCGGAAGCTTTCTTT. Translated, it gives CASSNSGGGLSEAFF.

The chain has TRBV7-2 and TRBJ2-7; 7 nucleotides agree with TRBD1. J lost 7 bases, V lost 1 base, and 10 bases had no gene match. CDR3 size: 15 residues. Germline V gene sequence: CDR1 SGHTA, CDR2 FQGNSA. In DNA, the CDR3 is TGTGCCAGCAGCTTAGACAGGGGCGGTCCGGGGGAGCAGTACTTC. Translation gives CASSLDRGGPGEQYF.

This chain links TRBV19 with TRBJ1-4; D gene ambiguous. The germline V and J ends were trimmed by 7 bases and 8 bases, with 17 bases remaining between them. This CDR3 region has 14 residues. The germline CDR1 and CDR2 sequences are LNHDA and SQIVND (reference sequence). The CDR3, as DNA: TGTGCCAGTACCCCCGGGGTGGGGTCCGAAAAACTGTTTTTT. The encoded protein is CASTPGVGSEKLFF.

The chain joins TRBV11-2 to TRBJ2-3, with D maybe TRBD1 (6 bases). The CDR3 has 17 amino acids. CDR1 is SGHAT and CDR2 is FQNNGV in the germline V gene. Trimming took 2 bases from V and 0 from J, leaving 15 bases between them. CDR3 coding DNA: TGTGCCAGCAGCTTAACGGGCAGGGGCGATAGCACAGATACGCAGTATTTT. It is translated as CASSLTGRGDSTDTQYF.

The gene calls are TRBV5-1 and TRBJ2-3, with TRBD1 matching 8 bases. This CDR3 is built from 14 residues. Germline V gene sequence: CDR1 SGHRS, CDR2 YFSETQ. After removal of 1 base from V and 5 bases from J, the junction contained 3 bases not matched to a gene. The CDR3 region is CASSLQGAGDTQYF. CDR3 coding DNA: TGCGCCAGCAGCTTGCAGGGGGCAGGAGATACGCAGTATTTT.

The J gene is TRBJ1-2, the V gene TRBV12-5, with TRBD1 matching over 7 bases. CDR1 and CDR2 (germline): LGHNT, FRNRAP. The junction had 12 bases not matched to a gene; V was cut back by 5 bases and J by 6 bases. The CDR3 has 15 residues. CDR3 sequence reads: CASGPSKTGYNGYTF. CDR3 nucleotide sequence: TGTGCTAGTGGTCCTTCTAAGACAGGGTATAATGGCTACACCTTC.

This clone was observed once. This chain connects TRBV30 to TRBJ1-6; maybe TRBD1 (5 bases). Per germline, CDR1 GTSNPN and CDR2 SVGIG (reference sequence). The V end lost 0 bases, the J end lost 7 bases, and 16 bases lay between the germline ends. CDR3 size: 16 residues. Here the CDR3 DNA reads TGTGCCTGGAGTGTACGGGGGGAGGCAGTAAATTCACCCCTCCACTTT. Amino acids: CAWSVRGEAVNSPLHF. The full variable domain, with the rest looked up from reference TRBV30 and TRBJ1-6, is SQTIHQWPATLVQPVGSPLSLECTVEGTSNPNLYWYRQAAGRGLQLLFYSVGIGQISSEVPQNLSASRPQDRQFILSSKKLLLSDSGFYLCAWSVRGEAVNSPLHFGNGTRLTVT.

CDR3 bases: TGTGCCAGCAGCAAAGGGGGTCAGGGGAAACCTCGCAATCAGCCCCAGCATTTT. It translates to CASSKGGQGKPRNQPQHF. This rearrangement joins TRBV21-1 to TRBJ1-5; the table's D gene call, TRBD1, was not cross checked with the DNA. TRBV21-1 is flagged as a pseudogene. The CDR3 is 18 residues long.

The rearrangement links TRBV7-9 to TRBJ2-5; TRBD2 aligns across 7 bases. CDR1 and CDR2 (germline): SEHNR, FQNEAQ (reference sequence). With V trimmed by 5 bases and J by 5 bases, 5 bases remained unmatched. The CDR3 totals 13 residues. The CDR3 loop reads CASSLHGGETQYF. The CDR3 region has the DNA TGTGCCAGCAGCCTGCACGGGGGGGAGACCCAGTACTTC.

This clone was recorded a few times. Mismatch with germline at one junction end may stem from a read error. This rearrangement joins TRBV6-1 to TRBJ2-3; 8 bases are shared with TRBD1. The CDR3 loop spans 15 amino acids. Germline V gene lookup returns CDR1 MNHNS and CDR2 SASEGT. In DNA, the CDR3 is TGTGCCAGCAGAGAAGGACAGGGAGAAACAGATACGCAGTATTTT. Translated: CASREGQGETDTQYF.

V gene TRBV5-1 combines with J gene TRBJ1-5, with no clear D. Trimming shortened V by 0 bases and J by 6 bases, and 13 bases separated the two germline ends. Germline assignment: CDR1 SGHRS and CDR2 YFSETQ. The CDR3 totals 15 residues. The CDR3 DNA is TGCGCCAGCAGCTTGGCCGGGGAAAGAAGTCAGCCCCAGCATTTT. This encodes CASSLAGERSQPQHF.

The J gene is TRBJ1-2, the V gene TRBV4-1; no clear D. CDR1 is MGHRA and CDR2 is YSYEKL in the germline V gene. The CDR3 extends over 13 amino acids. V dropped 2 bases and J dropped 8 bases, with 12 bases sitting between them. The CDR3 loop reads CASSQSEGWGYTF. DNA for the CDR3: TGCGCCAGCAGCCAATCTGAGGGTTGGGGCTACACCTTC.

In its sample, this clone was seen a few times. The rearrangement uses TRBV6-6 and TRBJ2-4; D may be TRBD2 (5 bases). Trimming shortened V by 4 bases and J by 10 bases, and 8 bases separated the two germline ends. Germline CDR1 reads MNHNY; CDR2 reads SVGAGI (reference sequence). The CDR3 runs 11 residues. DNA for the CDR3: TGTGCCAGCAGTTCCGGACTGATTCAGTACTTC. Its protein is CASSSGLIQYF.

For the CDR3, the DNA is TGTGCCAGCTCACAACTACCCACAGATACGCAGTATTTT. Its translation: CASSQLPTDTQYF. This chain joins TRBV18 and TRBJ2-3; D gene unclear. Germline V lookup: CDR1 KGHSH, CDR2 LQKENI. The CDR3 spans 13 residues. Trimming removed 4 bases from V and 2 bases from J, with 7 bases in between.

The chain carries TRBV20-1 and TRBJ2-3; D not certain. V was cut by 6 bases and J by 5 bases, with 9 bases left in between. The CDR3 has 11 amino acids. Germline lookup yields CDR1 DFQATT and CDR2 SNEGSKA (reference sequence). The CDR3: CSAVPGDTQYF. CDR3 coding DNA: TGCAGTGCCGTCCCGGGAGATACGCAGTATTTT.

CDR3 DNA sequence: TGCGCCAGCAGCTTGGAACAGGGGGCTCCAGATACGCAGTATTTT. Translation gives CASSLEQGAPDTQYF. This sequence joins TRBV5-1 and TRBJ2-3, with TRBD1 matching over 9 bases. The V segment lost 0 bases and the J segment 4 bases; nucleotides outside the gene matches: 3. In germline, CDR1 is SGHRS, CDR2 YFSETQ. The CDR3 has 15 residues.

The rearrangement joins TRBV2 to TRBJ2-5; perhaps TRBD2 as D (6 bases). The CDR3 spans 13 residues. Trimming stripped 11 bases from V and 7 bases from J, with 20 bases between. The germline gives CDR1 SNHLY, CDR2 FYNNEI. CDR3 sequence: CASGRSREGTQYF. The CDR3 coding sequence is TGTGCCTCTGGGCGATCGCGGGAAGGGACCCAGTACTTC.

V is TRBV6-5 and J is TRBJ1-2, with D possibly being TRBD1 (5 bases). V was cut by 5 bases and J by 3 bases, with 10 bases left in between. The CDR3 sequence is 13 residues long. CDR1 is MNHEY, CDR2 SVGAGI, per germline. Here the CDR3 reads CASSHDRYYGYTF. CDR3 DNA: TGTGCCAGCAGTCACGACAGATACTATGGCTACACCTTC.

The chain combines TRBV11-2 with TRBJ1-4, with 8 bases aligning to TRBD1. J lost 2 bases, V lost 5 bases, and 4 bases had no gene match. Looked up from germline, CDR1 is SGHAT and CDR2 is FQNNGV. The CDR3 consists of 15 residues. CDR3 amino acids: CASSPGQATNEKLFF. The CDR3 DNA is TGTGCCAGCAGCCCGGGACAGGCTACTAATGAAAAACTGTTTTTT.

CDR3 in amino acids: CASSLQDLVGTEAFF. The DNA of the CDR3 is TGTGCCAGCAGCTTGCAGGACTTGGTGGGCACTGAAGCTTTCTTT. The chain combines TRBV5-5 with TRBJ1-1; D is unclear. The germline V gene has CDR1 SGHKS and CDR2 YYEKEE (reference sequence). The CDR3 covers 15 residues. Trimming took 1 base from V and 4 from J, leaving 14 bases between them. Full variable domain (outside the CDR3, taken from reference TRBV5-5 and TRBJ1-1): DAGVTQSPTHLIKTRGQQVTLRCSPISGHKSVSWYQQVLGQGPQFIFQYYEKEERGRGNFPDRFSARQFPNYSSELNVNALLLGDSALYLCASSLQDLVGTEAFFGQGTRLTVV.

A few counts support this clone. V and J are TRBV27 and TRBJ1-4, with a possible D match to TRBD1 (6 bases). V lost 6 bases to trimming and J lost 3 bases, with 14 bases between them. The CDR3 runs to 15 residues. Germline V gene lookup returns CDR1 MNHEY and CDR2 SMNVEV (reference sequence). The chain's CDR3 is CASRGTGLPNEKLFF. The CDR3 DNA reads as TGTGCCAGCAGGGGTACAGGGCTGCCTAATGAAAAACTGTTTTTT.

This clone was counted once. The chain has TRBV5-4 and TRBJ2-7; D may be TRBD2 (6 bases). Germline CDR1 SGHNT, CDR2 YYREEE (reference sequence). The CDR3 has 13 residues. V was clipped by 4 bases and J by 6 bases, with 14 bases between them. Here the CDR3 reads CASSLGGSREQYV. The DNA of the CDR3 is TGTGCCAGCAGCCTGGGAGGATCTCGCGAGCAGTACGTC.

This clone was seen once. This chain uses TRBV2 with TRBJ2-4, with 9 bases aligning to TRBD1. The CDR3 is 13 amino acids. Germline trimming cut 6 bases from V and 5 bases from J; bases unmatched to any gene: 2. Germline V lookup: CDR1 SNHLY, CDR2 FYNNEI. The CDR3 here is CASRQGAENIQYF. CDR3 DNA: TGTGCCAGCAGACAGGGGGCCGAAAACATTCAGTACTTC. Supplemented by reference TRBV2 and TRBJ2-4, the full variable domain reads EPEVTQTPSHQVTQMGQEVILRCVPISNHLYFYWYRQILGQKVEFLVSFYNNEISEKSEIFDDQFSVERPDGSNFTLKIRSTKLEDSAMYFCASRQGAENIQYFGAGTRLSVL.